Presented here are 5 T cell receptor beta chains from one specimen sequenced in a study of response to subunit inactivated influenza vaccine. TCRdb used MiXCR to reprocess the RT-PCR reads, holding one entry per CDR3 protein. Of approximately 520,000 distinct CDR3 sequences in the sample, around 25% are singletons; the top ten hold 1.9%. The sample here was CD4+ T cells sorted from PBMCs, taken 4 to 6 days after vaccination. Receptor source: a man aged 45-60 years who received an inactivated influenza vaccine.

The chain combines TRBV29-1 with TRBJ2-5; D not certain. CDR1 is SQVTM and CDR2 is ANQGSEA in the germline V gene. Trimming pared 4 bases from V and 5 bases from J, leaving 5 bases between. This CDR3 contains 10 residues. This CDR3 is CSVGWETQYF. In nucleotides, the CDR3 is TGCAGCGTTGGTTGGGAGACCCAGTACTTC.

The chain combines TRBV4-3 with TRBJ1-1; D is ambiguous. Germline CDR1 reads LGHNA; CDR2 reads YSLEER. The length of the CDR3 is 13 residues. Trimming stripped 0 bases from V and 5 bases from J, with 7 bases between. The CDR3 loop is CASSQDAGTEAFF. Here the CDR3 DNA reads TGCGCCAGCAGCCAAGATGCCGGAACTGAAGCTTTCTTT.

The chain uses TRBV23-1 and TRBJ2-5; D is ambiguous. Being an ORF, TRBV23-1 has a function that is uncertain. The ends were cut back, 1 base at V and 4 bases at J, with 10 bases in the middle. The CDR3 sequence is 14 residues long. The CDR3 bases are TGCGCCAGCAGTCAATATTGGGTCGGAGAGACCCAGTACTTC. Translated: CASSQYWVGETQYF.

This clonotype was seen a handful of times. The chain is built from TRBV10-2 and TRBJ1-2; possible D gene TRBD1, 6 bases. The CDR3 runs 15 residues. Germline-derived CDR1 and CDR2 are WSHSY and SAAADI. The V end lost 4 bases, the J end lost 0 bases, and 12 bases lay between the germline ends. The CDR3 coding sequence is TGCGCCAGCAGTGGGGGGCTTACGACTAACTATGGCTACACCTTC. It encodes CASSGGLTTNYGYTF.

The genes are TRBV20-1 and TRBJ2-1; TRBD2 agrees at 16 bases. The germline V gene has CDR1 DFQATT and CDR2 SNEGSKA (reference sequence). After removal of 3 bases from V and 0 bases from J, the junction contained 8 bases not matched to a gene. This CDR3 is 19 amino acids long. CDR3 in DNA: TGCAGTGCTAGGGATTTGGGACTAGCGGGAGGGAGCTCCTACAATGAGCAGTTCTTC. Translating gives CSARDLGLAGGSSYNEQFF.